Below, one T cell receptor beta chain is given with its context. TCRdb's copy holds only in-frame clones and misses some; the assay was immunoSEQ multiplex PCR. The profile shows some 110,000 clones, less than 90% of them singletons. These data belong to a study of blood T cell repertoires in COVID-19. Across the study: Sites in the United States, Italy and Spain provided acute and convalescent COVID-19 samples.

The sample consisted of peripheral blood. The TCR comes from a man between 65 and 80 years old who had recovered from COVID-19.

The CDR3 coding sequence is TGTGCCAGTAGTAGCGGGAGAGGGAAGAATGAGCAGTTCTTC. It translates to CASSSGRGKNEQFF. The gene calls are TRBV19 and TRBJ2-1; the match to TRBD2 covers 7 bases. The CDR3 covers 14 residues. V lost 4 bases and J lost 7; bases outside the gene matches: 7. The germline V gene has CDR1 LNHDA and CDR2 SQIVND (reference sequence). The whole variable domain, remainder taken from reference TRBV19 and TRBJ2-1, is DGGITQSPKYLFRKEGQNVTLSCEQNLNHDAMYWYRQDPGQGLRLIYYSQIVNDFQKGDIAEGYSVSREKKESFPLTVTSAQKNPTAFYLCASSSGRGKNEQFFGPGTRLTVL.